The rows below give T cell receptor beta chains drawn from one sample of a study of blood T cell repertoires in COVID-19. Method: immunoSEQ multiplex PCR; TCRdb's copy keeps in-frame clones and lacks some. The table lists 350,000 or so clones, around 83% of them singletons. Sequenced: peripheral blood. Receptors were obtained from a man aged 25-45 years with active or convalescent COVID-19. CDR3s include the opening cysteine and the closing phenylalanine or tryptophan. D genes are given only for firm matches. Clone size, where shown, is once, few, many, or a class for clones that have expanded.

J gene: TRBJ2-1
V gene: TRBV3-1/TRBV3-2
clone size: once
D gene: -
CDR3 protein: CASSPGTRYNEQFF
CDR3 DNA: TGTGCCAGCAGCCCCGGGACAAGATACAATGAGCAGTTCTTC

J gene: TRBJ1-3
V gene: TRBV5-6
clone size: few
D gene: -
CDR3 protein: CASSFGTTTHTIYF
CDR3 DNA: TGTGCCAGCAGCTTCGGGACAACCACACACACCATATATTTT

J gene: TRBJ1-5
V gene: TRBV5-8
clone size: -
D gene: -
CDR3 protein: CASSLAGKHQPQHF
CDR3 DNA: TGTGCCAGCAGCTTGGCCGGGAAGCATCAGCCCCAGCATTTT

J gene: TRBJ2-1
V gene: TRBV5-1
clone size: once
D gene: TRBD2
CDR3 protein: CASSPGLADSRLFF
CDR3 DNA: TGCGCCAGCAGCCCGGGACTAGCCGATTCACGTCTGTTCTTC

J gene: TRBJ1-6
V gene: TRBV28
clone size: -
D gene: TRBD1
CDR3 protein: CASSLGGSSDRDGSPLHF
CDR3 DNA: TGTGCCAGCAGTCTAGGGGGCTCCTCGGACAGGGACGGTTCACCCCTCCACTTT

J gene: TRBJ2-7
V gene: TRBV11-3
clone size: -
D gene: TRBD1
CDR3 protein: CASTLDRNGEQYF
CDR3 DNA: TGTGCCAGCACCCTGGACAGGAATGGGGAGCAGTACTTC

J gene: TRBJ1-1
V gene: TRBV6-2/TRBV6-3
clone size: -
D gene: -
CDR3 protein: CASSRGFEAFF
CDR3 DNA: TGTGCCAGCAGCCGGGGCTTTGAAGCTTTCTTT

J gene: TRBJ2-2
V gene: TRBV2
clone size: -
D gene: TRBD1
CDR3 protein: CASRGGSGQGTGELFF
CDR3 DNA: TGTGCCAGCAGGGGGGGCTCGGGACAGGGTACCGGGGAGCTGTTTTTT

J gene: TRBJ1-1
V gene: TRBV6-4
clone size: -
D gene: TRBD1
CDR3 protein: CASSDSGDRGQRNTEAFF
CDR3 DNA: TGTGCCAGCAGTGACTCGGGCGACAGGGGGCAGCGGAACACTGAAGCTTTCTTT

J gene: TRBJ1-1
V gene: TRBV6-5
clone size: -
D gene: TRBD1
CDR3 protein: CASSYGTDTEAFF
CDR3 DNA: TGTGCCAGCAGTTACGGGACAGACACTGAAGCTTTCTTT

J gene: TRBJ2-2
V gene: TRBV9
clone size: -
D gene: -
CDR3 protein: CASSGLFSGELFF
CDR3 DNA: TGTGCCAGCAGCGGACTGTTCTCCGGGGAGCTGTTTTTT

J gene: TRBJ2-1
V gene: TRBV3-1/TRBV3-2
clone size: -
D gene: -
CDR3 protein: CASSQEWQNNEQFF
CDR3 DNA: TGTGCCAGCAGCCAAGAATGGCAGAACAATGAGCAGTTCTTC

J gene: TRBJ1-1
V gene: TRBV6-5
clone size: -
D gene: -
CDR3 protein: CASTKGSEAFF
CDR3 DNA: TGTGCCAGCACTAAGGGGTCCGAAGCTTTCTTT

J gene: TRBJ2-1
V gene: TRBV6-2/TRBV6-3
clone size: -
D gene: -
CDR3 protein: CASSPLRAGGGNEQFF
CDR3 DNA: TGTGCCAGCAGCCCCCTCCGGGCTGGGGGAGGCAATGAGCAGTTCTTC

J gene: TRBJ2-7
V gene: TRBV28
clone size: once
D gene: -
CDR3 protein: CASSNGRRGIYEQYF
CDR3 DNA: TGTGCCAGCAGTAACGGACGTCGGGGAATCTACGAGCAGTACTTC

J gene: TRBJ1-1
V gene: TRBV6-2/TRBV6-3
clone size: -
D gene: -
CDR3 protein: CASSFRRRTEAFF
CDR3 DNA: TGTGCCAGCAGTTTCAGAAGGAGAACTGAAGCTTTCTTT

J gene: TRBJ2-7
V gene: TRBV28
clone size: -
D gene: -
CDR3 protein: CASSFGTQGLYEQYF
CDR3 DNA: TGTGCCAGCAGTTTCGGGACTCAAGGGCTCTACGAGCAGTACTTC

J gene: TRBJ1-5
V gene: TRBV6-5
clone size: -
D gene: -
CDR3 protein: CASINQPQHF
CDR3 DNA: TGTGCCAGCATAAATCAGCCCCAGCATTTT

J gene: TRBJ1-5
V gene: TRBV19
clone size: -
D gene: TRBD1
CDR3 protein: CASSRQGDQPQHF
CDR3 DNA: TGTGCCAGTAGTCGTCAGGGGGATCAGCCCCAGCATTTT

J gene: TRBJ2-2
V gene: TRBV7-3
clone size: few
D gene: TRBD1
CDR3 protein: CASSSDRAGELFF
CDR3 DNA: TGTGCCAGCAGCTCCGACAGGGCCGGGGAGCTGTTTTTT

J gene: TRBJ1-5
V gene: TRBV6-5
clone size: -
D gene: -
CDR3 protein: CASSRSRNQPQHF
CDR3 DNA: TGTGCCAGCAGCAGGTCACGAAATCAGCCCCAGCATTTT

J gene: TRBJ1-3
V gene: TRBV19
clone size: once
D gene: -
CDR3 protein: CASSMAVGNTIYF
CDR3 DNA: TGTGCCAGTAGTATGGCTGTCGGAAACACCATATATTTT

J gene: TRBJ1-2
V gene: TRBV7-9
clone size: -
D gene: -
CDR3 protein: CASSAGAGGYGYTF
CDR3 DNA: TGTGCCAGCAGCGCAGGGGCGGGAGGCTATGGCTACACCTTC

J gene: TRBJ1-4
V gene: TRBV28
clone size: -
D gene: -
CDR3 protein: CASTLGGAANEKLFF
CDR3 DNA: TGTGCCAGCACCCTCGGAGGGGCGGCTAATGAAAAACTGTTTTTT

J gene: TRBJ1-1
V gene: TRBV7-3
clone size: -
D gene: -
CDR3 protein: CASSQTGLNTEAFF
CDR3 DNA: TGTGCCAGCAGCCAAACAGGGCTGAACACTGAAGCTTTCTTT

J gene: TRBJ2-7
V gene: TRBV11-2
clone size: -
D gene: -
CDR3 protein: CASSRDISEVYEQYF
CDR3 DNA: TGTGCCAGCAGCAGAGATATATCAGAGGTCTACGAGCAGTACTTC

J gene: TRBJ2-7
V gene: TRBV6-4
clone size: -
D gene: -
CDR3 protein: CASSDGEDSQYEQYF
CDR3 DNA: TGTGCCAGCAGTGACGGTGAAGACAGTCAATACGAGCAGTACTTC

J gene: TRBJ1-6
V gene: TRBV19
clone size: -
D gene: TRBD1
CDR3 protein: CASSPRQGSRSPLHF
CDR3 DNA: TGTGCCAGTAGTCCCAGACAGGGTTCTCGTTCACCCCTCCACTTT

J gene: TRBJ1-6
V gene: TRBV6-5
clone size: -
D gene: TRBD1
CDR3 protein: CASSYRTGDSPLHF
CDR3 DNA: TGTGCCAGCAGTTACCGGACAGGTGATTCACCCCTCCACTTT

J gene: TRBJ1-3
V gene: TRBV12-3/TRBV12-4
clone size: once
D gene: -
CDR3 protein: CASSPSSGNTIYF
CDR3 DNA: TGTGCCAGCAGTCCGAGCTCTGGAAACACCATATATTTT

J gene: TRBJ1-1
V gene: TRBV6-5
clone size: few
D gene: -
CDR3 protein: CASSKELTNTEAFF
CDR3 DNA: TGTGCCAGCAGTAAGGAGTTAACGAACACTGAAGCTTTCTTT

J gene: TRBJ2-1
V gene: TRBV9
clone size: few
D gene: TRBD1
CDR3 protein: CASSIGGAGGYNEQFF
CDR3 DNA: TGTGCCAGCAGCATAGGTGGGGCAGGGGGCTACAATGAGCAGTTCTTC

J gene: TRBJ2-1
V gene: TRBV10-3
clone size: -
D gene: TRBD2
CDR3 protein: CAIRPSGTSGIYNEQFF
CDR3 DNA: TGTGCCATCAGACCCTCCGGGACTAGCGGGATATACAATGAGCAGTTCTTC

J gene: TRBJ2-3
V gene: TRBV2
clone size: -
D gene: -
CDR3 protein: CASTRAAGDPSSDTQYF
CDR3 DNA: TGTGCCAGCACCCGGGCGGCAGGGGACCCAAGCTCAGATACGCAGTATTTT

J gene: TRBJ2-1
V gene: TRBV7-6
clone size: few
D gene: TRBD2
CDR3 protein: CASSLGSGGINEQFF
CDR3 DNA: TGTGCCAGCAGCTTAGGGTCGGGGGGGATTAATGAGCAGTTCTTC

J gene: TRBJ1-1
V gene: TRBV7-9
clone size: -
D gene: -
CDR3 protein: CASSQARLTVSVKNTEAFF
CDR3 DNA: TGTGCCAGCAGTCAAGCGCGATTGACAGTTTCGGTTAAGAACACTGAAGCTTTCTTT

J gene: TRBJ1-6
V gene: TRBV6-6
clone size: -
D gene: TRBD1
CDR3 protein: CASSYTKTGPNSPLHF
CDR3 DNA: TGTGCCAGCAGTTACACCAAGACAGGGCCTAATTCACCCCTCCACTTT

J gene: TRBJ1-2
V gene: TRBV27
clone size: -
D gene: -
CDR3 protein: CASSSRVSSNYGYTF
CDR3 DNA: TGTGCCAGCAGTTCGAGGGTCTCCTCTAACTATGGCTACACCTTC

J gene: TRBJ1-1
V gene: TRBV30
clone size: -
D gene: -
CDR3 protein: CAWNPPQGRAEAFF
CDR3 DNA: TGTGCCTGGAATCCCCCCCAGGGTAGGGCTGAAGCTTTCTTT

J gene: TRBJ1-1
V gene: TRBV5-1
clone size: -
D gene: TRBD1
CDR3 protein: CASSPAQGASTEAFF
CDR3 DNA: TGCGCCAGCAGCCCGGCTCAGGGGGCGAGCACTGAAGCTTTCTTT

J gene: TRBJ2-5
V gene: TRBV12-2
clone size: -
D gene: -
CDR3 protein: CASLPGGSEGETQYF
CDR3 DNA: TGTGCAAGTCTTCCAGGGGGCAGTGAAGGGGAGACCCAGTACTTC

J gene: TRBJ1-2
V gene: TRBV3-1/TRBV3-2
clone size: -
D gene: -
CDR3 protein: CASSQIQGVGYTF
CDR3 DNA: TGTGCCAGCAGCCAAATACAGGGTGTTGGCTACACCTTC

J gene: TRBJ1-6
V gene: TRBV6-6
clone size: -
D gene: -
CDR3 protein: CAASFVGGGNSPLHF
CDR3 DNA: TGTGCCGCGTCCTTTGTTGGGGGCGGGAATTCACCCCTCCACTTT

J gene: TRBJ2-1
V gene: TRBV4-1
clone size: -
D gene: -
CDR3 protein: CASSQGPLLGGNEQFF
CDR3 DNA: TGCGCCAGCAGCCAAGGGCCCCTACTAGGGGGTAATGAGCAGTTCTTC

J gene: TRBJ2-1
V gene: TRBV29-1
clone size: -
D gene: -
CDR3 protein: CSGTRSGNEQFF
CDR3 DNA: TGCAGCGGGACCCGGTCAGGGAATGAGCAGTTCTTC